The entry that follows covers one TCR beta chain sequence. The sample is drawn from a study of blood T cell repertoires in COVID-19. Across the whole study: The samples span acute and convalescent COVID-19 from the United States, Italy and Spain. PBMCs, B-cell-depleted T cells, or T cells were the source of the cDNA or gDNA that made up the material.

CDR3 size: 14 residues. The V and J ends lost 4 bases and 5 bases, in that order; junction bases with no gene match: 5. Germline V gene lookup returns CDR1 LNHDA and CDR2 SQIVND (reference sequence). Under the authors' procedure: Reference gene primer amplification yielded estimated nucleated cell counts. Data came from immunoSEQ multiplex PCR; TCRdb stores just in-frame clones and leaves some out. That table gives V, J and clone size, and the DNA gave D and trimming. This sample has about 99,000 clones, with more than 70% found just once. Input material: peripheral blood. The receptor was derived from a woman aged 55-70 years with acute or convalescent COVID-19. This sequence joins TRBV19 and TRBJ2-5; 9 nucleotides align to TRBD1. For the CDR3, the DNA is TGTGCCAGTAGTACCACAGGGGGCGCGGAGACCCAGTACTTC. Protein sequence: CASSTTGGAETQYF.